This T cell receptor beta chain was sequenced for a study of early stage breast cancer tumors. Study summary: Most invasive tumors, about 75% of the 16, were ER+/PR+/HER2-. Among around 12 ER+/PR+/HER2- tumors, eight were ductal, four lobular.

In this sample, this clone turned up a few times. What it binds is not known. General observations from the study: Blood repertoires resembled normal breast more than tumor. Commonly generated sequences made up most enriched TCRB sequences shared between patients.

Sequencing was performed with immunoSEQ multiplex PCR; in TCRdb, only in-frame clones are kept and a portion is missing. This table holds under 14,000 clones, about 81% found once. Germline lookup yields CDR1 SGHVS and CDR2 FQNEAQ. CDR3 size: 13 residues. The ends were cut back, 5 bases at V and 2 bases at J, with 9 bases in the middle. The chain carries TRBV7-8 and TRBJ1-1; D is undetermined. The sample consisted of breast tumor tissue. This TCR was sampled from a person between 65 and 79 years old with breast cancer. Here the CDR3 DNA reads TGTGCCAGCAGCCCCGAGATAAACACTGAAGCTTTCTTT. Protein: CASSPEINTEAFF.